This entry describes one T cell receptor beta chain. Its antigen specificity is not known. No clone much larger than this one lies a single base away; base qualities are absent. In light of the paper, this sample's time point label describes: patch test 2, 6 weeks after DPC sensitization. Explained via the paper, the treatment or condition label denotes: therapeutic diphenylcyclopropenone sensitization with weekly scalp DPC. At every patch-test visit, the blood draw took place before the patch test was put on. Eligible patients were aged 18 to 70, diagnosed with alopecia, deemed suitable for DPC therapy, and excluded if pregnant. Total RNA was extracted from unfractionated whole blood that had been collected in Tempus Blood RNA tubes. The record originates from a study of human T cells and chemical hapten exposure (dated by TCRdb to about 2021). Context from the whole study: For sensitization, 2% DPC in acetone was applied to a roughly 2 cm by roughly 2 cm area of upper inner arm skin. Patients additionally received weekly therapeutic DPC doses to the scalp throughout the roughly 25-week study period. Patch tests used Finn chambers with 0.01% DPC on the upper back, scored after 6 days by International Contact Dermatitis Research Group standards. The patient cohort, mostly female, included alopecia areata with under or over 50% scalp involvement, alopecia totalis and alopecia universalis. Libraries were pooled for sequencing, and per-sample TCR yields varied mainly because of small differences in library volumes within the pool. In alopecia patients, the study followed how the peripheral blood TCR repertoire changed in vivo over primary and secondary sensitization to diphenylcyclopropenone (DPC), a hapten. Blood samples were taken from patients before sensitization (week 0) and at 2, 6 and about 24 weeks after DPC sensitization. Blood for TCR sequencing was provided by twenty-nine alopecia patients at one to four time points (pre-sensitization, 2, 6 and 24 weeks). General findings and caveats noted by the study authors: The number of TCRs above 1 in 1000 frequency did not change with DPC sensitization; there was no evidence of global repertoire structure alterations. The number of PT1 expanded TCRs positively correlated with patch test score, significant at thresholds 8, 16 and 32 but not 4. Alopecia, a presumed autoimmune disease, was present in all patients, so the immune response of the patients might differ from that of healthy individuals. Compared with pre-sensitization or healthy control sets, expanded TCRs formed significantly more large CDR3 similarity clusters, which is consistent with antigen-driven responses. After repeated subsampling, the strength of the expansion versus patch-test correlation and the threshold at which it became significant changed.

V drops 5 bases and J drops 1 base, leaving 15 bases in between. From the cysteine up to the phenylalanine, the CDR3 has a length of 16 residues. Only CDR3 DNA remains: 48 bases, in frame from the first base. The protocol used for the library was RACE. Instrument used: NextSeq 500. During library preparation, unique molecular identifiers were attached to individual cDNA molecules so that TCRs could be counted quantitatively and reproducibly. Both TCR alpha and TCR beta chains were sequenced from each blood RNA sample. Concerning the study's data processing: Samples had a median of about 96,000 TCRs, with a range from 23,224 to 690,600. V, J and CDR3 annotation of the TCR reads was carried out using the Decombinator software suite. Every sample was subsampled to the same number of TCRs (28,000) for the PS versus PT1 abundance plots. TCRs were defined as expanded if absent before sensitization and observed at least eight times at the 2-week time point. TCRdb reprocessed the public reads (quality trimming at Q25 with fastp, clone calling with MiXCR) and kept in-frame beta chains. Identical CDR3 proteins give one entry, which carries the most common genes and DNA. TCRdb's processing, not the authors' own work, is the source of the V and J calls. Recorded for this sample are fewer than 150,000 distinct CDR3 sequences; approximately 10% of them occurred a single time. In total, the top ten clones hold around 1.4% of the sample.

The sample in question was whole blood, obtained in connection with sensitization to the hapten diphenylcyclopropenone (DPC). The sequence was obtained from a woman between 50 and 59 years old with alopecia areata. Some clones in this sample may be carry-over from other donors' samples. The chain uses TRBV12-3 or TRBV12-4 and TRBJ2-4, with the D segment identity uncertain. The CDR3: CASSPRPGLAKNIQYF. The DNA sequence reads TGTGCCAGCAGTCCTCGGCCAGGCCTGGCCAAAAACATTCAGTACTTC.